The rows below give T cell receptor beta chains drawn from one sample of a study of alternative splicing in chronic myeloid leukemia remission. No DNA is given; TCRdb re-called the bulk RNA-seq reads and lists each CDR3 protein once. The sample holds about 150 distinct CDR3 sequences, 95% to 98% seen once. The sequencing used PBMCs or total blood leukocytes (not recorded which), collected during remission. These receptors were taken from an adult with chronic myeloid leukemia. CDR3s include the opening cysteine and the closing phenylalanine or tryptophan.

TRBJ2-3 TRBV5-1 CASSLEAADTQYF
TRBJ2-7 TRBV6-1 CASSESVAEPYEQYF
TRBJ2-2 TRBV10-3 CAISSTSGNTGELFF
TRBJ2-1 TRBV2 CASSEGTGVSYNEQFF
TRBJ2-1 TRBV15 CATRRTSDNNEQFF
TRBJ1-1 TRBV12-3/TRBV12-4 CASTQGAGEAFF
TRBJ1-2 TRBV29-1 CSARVGGYTF
TRBJ1-2 TRBV12-3/TRBV12-4 CASSLSENYGYTF